Presented here are 31 T cell receptor beta chains from one specimen sequenced in a study of shared clonotypes between healthy human individuals. Only in-frame clones appear in the TCRdb table, and some are missing; sequencing was by immunoSEQ multiplex PCR. The data contain under 650,000 clones, 95% to 97% of them singletons. The sequencing input was naive CD4+ T cells sorted from blood. As to subset: CD45RA+ positively selected. These receptors all come from a woman aged 25 to 39 in good health.

The V call is TRBV27, the J call TRBJ2-2, with 10 bases that match TRBD2. The CDR3 is made up of 17 amino acids. V lost 6 bases, J lost 4 bases, and 11 bases stayed unmatched. Germline V gives CDR1 MNHEY, CDR2 SMNVEV (reference sequence). CDR3 coding DNA: TGTGCCAGCAGCCGTCTGGCTAGCGGGAGTGGCACCGGGGAGCTGTTTTTT. This codes for CASSRLASGSGTGELFF.

The chain joins TRBV27 to TRBJ1-1; 9 nucleotides align to TRBD1. Losses at the gene ends were 6 bases for V and 9 bases for J; bases not matched to a gene: 5. The CDR3 spans 12 residues. Germline V lookup: CDR1 MNHEY, CDR2 SMNVEV (reference sequence). CDR3 DNA: TGTGCCAGCAGGCAGACAGGGGGACAAGCTTTCTTT. It codes for CASRQTGGQAFF.

V gene TRBV5-4 combines with J gene TRBJ2-1, with 9 bases fitting TRBD2. The CDR3 consists of 15 residues. CDR1 is SGHNT, CDR2 YYREEE, per germline (reference sequence). V gave up 4 bases and J gave up 8 bases; unmatched junction bases: 10. The chain's CDR3 is CASSPGGAGGHEQFF. The CDR3 bases are TGTGCCAGCAGCCCAGGGGGAGCGGGAGGCCATGAGCAGTTCTTC.

The chain couples TRBV7-6 to TRBJ2-7; 7 bases line up with TRBD1. The germline gives CDR1 SGHVS, CDR2 FNYEAQ. CDR3 length: 14 amino acids. J lost 2 bases, V lost 2 bases, and 3 bases had no gene match. The CDR3 loop is CASSLSTGAYEQYF. DNA of the CDR3: TGTGCCAGCAGCTTAAGTACAGGGGCCTACGAGCAGTACTTC. Full variable domain (outside the CDR3, taken from reference TRBV7-6 and TRBJ2-7): GAGVSQSPRYKVTKRGQDVALRCDPISGHVSLYWYRQALGQGPEFLTYFNYEAQQDKSGLPNDRFSAERPEGSISTLTIQRTEQRDSAMYRCASSLSTGAYEQYFGPGTRLTVT.

The chain is built from TRBV19 and TRBJ2-1, with 7 bases lining up with TRBD2. V shed 1 base, J shed 0 bases, and the junction held 3 bases outside the gene matches. Germline V gives CDR1 LNHDA, CDR2 SQIVND (reference sequence). CDR3 length: 16 residues. CDR3 nucleotide sequence: TGTGCCAGTAGTATAGCGGGAGGTCTCTCCTACAATGAGCAGTTCTTC. Its translation: CASSIAGGLSYNEQFF.

The chain uses TRBV6-5 and TRBJ2-7; D remains unclear. Trimming took off 3 bases at V and 2 bases at J, with 17 bases between the two ends. Germline CDR1 MNHEY, CDR2 SVGAGI. CDR3 length equals 16 residues. CDR3 in amino acids: CASSYSRRSLPYEQYF. In DNA form, the CDR3 reads TGTGCCAGCAGTTATTCGCGGCGCTCCCTTCCCTACGAGCAGTACTTC.

CDR3 sequence (DNA): TGTGCCAGCAGCTCAGTGGGCGCTAGCGGGAGCCGATACGAGCAGTACTTC. Its protein is CASSSVGASGSRYEQYF. The genes are TRBV11-2 and TRBJ2-7; 10 bases agree with TRBD2. Germline lookup yields CDR1 SGHAT and CDR2 FQNNGV. CDR3 length equals 17 residues. With 4 bases clipped from V and 4 bases from J, the junction kept 13 bases outside the gene matches.

V usage is TRBV27 and J usage is TRBJ2-7, with 8 bases matching TRBD1. The CDR3 length is 15 residues. Trimming cost V 1 base and J 6 bases; bases outside gene matches: 8. Germline CDR1 is MNHEY and CDR2 is SMNVEV (reference sequence). The DNA of the CDR3 is TGTGCCAGCAGTTTATTATCGGACAGGGATCGCGAGCAGTACTTC. This codes for CASSLLSDRDREQYF.

The chain joins TRBV28 to TRBJ2-7; possible D gene TRBD2, 6 bases. The CDR3 loop spans 13 amino acids. Trimming left V 6 bases short and J 6 bases short, with 15 bases between. Germline V gene lookup returns CDR1 MDHEN and CDR2 SYDVKM. The CDR3: CASSPPGRGEQYF. CDR3 DNA: TGTGCCAGCAGCCCACCCGGGAGAGGCGAGCAGTACTTC.

The CDR3 sequence: CASGTSWKNEQFF. Here the CDR3 DNA reads TGTGCCAGCGGGACTAGCTGGAAGAATGAGCAGTTCTTC. The chain links TRBV28 to TRBJ2-1; 9 bases align to TRBD2. J lost 7 bases, V lost 8 bases, and 6 bases had no gene match. The germline CDR1 and CDR2 sequences are MDHEN and SYDVKM. There are 13 residues in the CDR3.

The V and J genes are TRBV19 and TRBJ2-7, with D possibly being TRBD2 (6 bases). Trimming removed 2 bases from V and 6 bases from J, with 14 bases in between. Germline V lookup: CDR1 LNHDA, CDR2 SQIVND (reference sequence). The CDR3 runs to 14 residues. CDR3 in DNA: TGTGCCAGTAGTATACGGGGGAGCGCAGGCGAGCAGTACTTC. Translated: CASSIRGSAGEQYF.

In the case of this clone: Different DNA sequences within this sample yield the same CDR3. The V call is TRBV7-9, the J call TRBJ1-4, with D perhaps matching TRBD1 (6 bases). This CDR3 is 13 amino acids long. Between the trimmed V and J ends, which lost 5 bases and 5 bases, there was a span of 9 bases. Germline V CDR1 and CDR2: SEHNR, FQNEAQ (reference sequence). CDR3 sequence (DNA): TGTGCCAGCAGCACCGGACAGAATGAAAAACTGTTTTTT. It translates to CASSTGQNEKLFF.

The genes are TRBV10-3 and TRBJ2-1, with 12 positions matching TRBD2. Germline loops: CDR1 ENHRY, CDR2 SYGVKD. Trimming took 5 bases from V and 8 from J; bases not matched to a gene: 10. There are 16 residues in the CDR3. The CDR3, as DNA: TGTGCCATCAGTTCCCTGGCTAGCGGGAGGGCCCATGAGCAGTTCTTC. Amino acid sequence: CAISSLASGRAHEQFF.

This chain links TRBV28 with TRBJ2-2; 9 bases fit TRBD2. The V gene's germline CDR1 is MDHEN and CDR2 SYDVKM. There are 18 residues in the CDR3. V shed 5 bases and J 5 bases; nucleotides not matched to a gene: 15. CDR3 protein: CASSPKYRSGRLTGELFF. Written as DNA, the CDR3 is TGTGCCAGCAGTCCAAAGTATCGGAGCGGGAGGTTGACCGGGGAGCTGTTTTTT.

The V gene is TRBV28, the J gene TRBJ2-5, with 8 bases that match TRBD2. V was clipped by 6 bases and J by 1 base; unmatched bases: 7. The germline gives CDR1 MDHEN, CDR2 SYDVKM. This CDR3 region has 15 residues. This CDR3 is CASRAAGVSQETQYF. The CDR3 DNA is TGTGCCAGCAGGGCAGCGGGAGTTTCCCAAGAGACCCAGTACTTC. Using reference TRBV28 and TRBJ2-5 for the parts outside the CDR3, the full variable domain is DVKVTQSSRYLVKRTGEKVFLECVQDMDHENMFWYRQDPGLGLRLIYFSYDVKMKEKGDIPEGYSVSREKKERFSLILESASTNQTSMYLCASRAAGVSQETQYFGPGTRLLVL.

The rearrangement uses TRBV28 and TRBJ2-2; no firm D call. The CDR3 contains 12 residues. In germline, CDR1 is MDHEN, CDR2 SYDVKM. Trimming removed 3 bases from V and 7 bases from J, with 6 bases in between. As DNA, the CDR3 is TGTGCCAGCAGTTTTTGGAGCGGGGAGCTGTTTTTT. Encoded protein: CASSFWSGELFF.

This chain joins TRBV7-9 and TRBJ2-5; 14 nucleotides match TRBD2. The DNA end lines up better with TRBJ2-7; the J call may be wrong. This CDR3 comprises 15 residues. Looked up from germline, CDR1 is SEHNR and CDR2 is FQNEAQ (reference sequence). CDR3 in amino acids: CASSVGLAGVNEQYF. In DNA, the CDR3 is TGTGCCAGCAGCGTGGGACTAGCGGGAGTTAACGAGCAGTACTTC.

The V call is TRBV19, the J call TRBJ2-3; D not certain. CDR3 length: 15 amino acids. Germline CDR1 LNHDA, CDR2 SQIVND (reference sequence). V gave up 3 bases and J gave up 0 bases, with 10 bases separating them. This CDR3 reads CASSIGTFSTDTQYF. DNA of the CDR3: TGTGCCAGTAGTATCGGCACCTTTAGCACAGATACGCAGTATTTT.

The chain joins TRBV30 to TRBJ2-7, with a possible D match to TRBD2 (5 bases). CDR3 length: 11 residues. Trimming took off 3 bases at V and 9 bases at J, with 12 bases between the two ends. Germline CDR1 reads GTSNPN; CDR2 reads SVGIG (reference sequence). The CDR3 DNA reads TGTGCCTGGAGCGAGGGTCGCGCGCAGTACTTC. Protein sequence: CAWSEGRAQYF.

The rearrangement joins TRBV2 to TRBJ2-1; D perhaps matches TRBD1 (5 bases). Germline assignment: CDR1 SNHLY and CDR2 FYNNEI. V was clipped by 6 bases and J by 7 bases, with 25 bases between them. This CDR3 spans 17 amino acids. This CDR3 reads CASSPDGHLTFLNEQFF. CDR3 coding DNA: TGTGCCAGCAGCCCCGATGGACACCTCACCTTCTTGAATGAGCAGTTCTTC.

This rearrangement joins TRBV7-2 to TRBJ1-2; perhaps TRBD1 as D (5 bases). Per the germline V gene, CDR1 is SGHTA and CDR2 is FQGNSA. The V end lost 0 bases, the J end lost 5 bases, and 10 bases lay between the germline ends. The CDR3 spans 14 residues. The CDR3 DNA reads TGTGCCAGCAGCTTAGCGACCAACAGGTATGGCTACACCTTC. It translates to CASSLATNRYGYTF.

V is TRBV29-1 and J is TRBJ1-2, with D uncertain. Germline lookup yields CDR1 SQVTM and CDR2 ANQGSEA. This CDR3 has 12 amino acids. The V gene lost 4 bases and the J gene lost 5 bases, with 11 bases spanning the gap. CDR3 protein: CSVGAVGYGYTF. CDR3 nucleotide sequence: TGCAGCGTTGGGGCGGTGGGGTATGGCTACACCTTC.

CDR3 bases: TGTGCCAGCAGTTCCGCCACAGGGGCGGGCGGAGCTTTCTTT. It is translated as CASSSATGAGGAFF. The genes are TRBV28 and TRBJ1-1; TRBD1 matches at 7 bases. Germline V gene lookup returns CDR1 MDHEN and CDR2 SYDVKM. V gave up 4 bases and J gave up 10 bases; unmatched junction bases: 12. The CDR3 is 14 residues long.

This clone has only one observation. The chain uses TRBV28 and TRBJ1-2; 9 positions agree with TRBD1. The CDR3 has 16 residues. With 6 bases clipped from V and 7 bases from J, the junction kept 15 bases outside the gene matches. CDR1 is MDHEN, CDR2 SYDVKM, per germline. CDR3 coding DNA: TGTGCCAGCAGAGACAAACCGGGACAGGGTATTCGTGGCTACACCTTC. Protein: CASRDKPGQGIRGYTF.

The chain has TRBV27 and TRBJ2-2; D ambiguous. The CDR3 is 15 residues long. V shed 7 bases and J shed 6 bases, with 18 bases lying between them. Germline CDR1 MNHEY, CDR2 SMNVEV (reference sequence). The CDR3 DNA follows: TGTGCCAGCACTACCCCCGTCCCCGATGCCGGGGAGCTGTTTTTT. Translation gives CASTTPVPDAGELFF.

This chain uses TRBV10-2 with TRBJ2-7, with TRBD2 matching 14 bases. Looked up from germline, CDR1 is WSHSY and CDR2 is SAAADI. J lost 3 bases, V lost 6 bases, and 7 bases had no gene match. The CDR3 has 16 residues. The CDR3 here is CASSGTSGRAVYEQYF. The CDR3 DNA is TGCGCCAGCAGCGGGACTAGCGGGAGAGCTGTCTACGAGCAGTACTTC.

The J gene is TRBJ2-2, the V gene TRBV11-3, with D unclear. CDR1 and CDR2 from the germline V gene are SGHNT and YENEEA. The CDR3 contains 11 residues. The V gene lost 5 bases and the J gene lost 8 bases, with 6 bases spanning the gap. CDR3 sequence (DNA): TGTGCCAGCAGCACTCCAGGGGAGCTGTTTTTT. Its translation: CASSTPGELFF.

V and J are TRBV11-2 and TRBJ2-2; D unresolved. CDR1 is SGHAT, CDR2 FQNNGV, per germline. V shed 3 bases and J shed 0 bases, with 8 bases lying between them. CDR3 length: 15 amino acids. The CDR3 DNA follows: TGTGCCAGCAGCTTTAGCCAGACGAACACCGGGGAGCTGTTTTTT. It encodes CASSFSQTNTGELFF. The whole variable domain, filled in from reference TRBV11-2 and TRBJ2-2, reads EAGVAQSPRYKIIEKRQSVAFWCNPISGHATLYWYQQILGQGPKLLIQFQNNGVVDDSQLPKDRFSAERLKGVDSTLKIQPAKLEDSAVYLCASSFSQTNTGELFFGEGSRLTVL.

As for this clone: Additional DNA sequences in this sample encode the identical CDR3. J is TRBJ1-2 and V is TRBV6-5; perhaps TRBD1 as D (5 bases). Trimming removed 4 bases at V and 4 bases at J, with 7 bases between. CDR3 length equals 12 residues. Germline assignment: CDR1 MNHEY and CDR2 SVGAGI. The CDR3 region is CASSSGLYGYTF. DNA of the CDR3: TGTGCCAGCAGTTCGGGGCTCTATGGCTACACCTTC.

This chain uses TRBV28 with TRBJ2-1; 9 nucleotides align to TRBD2. The V gene end was trimmed by 5 bases and the J gene end by 0 bases; junction bases not matched to a gene: 8. CDR1 is MDHEN, CDR2 SYDVKM, per germline. The CDR3 spans 17 residues. This CDR3 is CASSTLLAGVSYNEQFF. CDR3 nucleotides: TGTGCCAGCAGTACCCTATTAGCGGGAGTCTCCTACAATGAGCAGTTCTTC.

This clone was seen a handful of times. V and J are TRBV11-2 and TRBJ2-7; D is uncertain. This CDR3 is 12 amino acids long. Germline loops: CDR1 SGHAT, CDR2 FQNNGV. V gave up 2 bases and J gave up 2 bases, with 4 bases separating them. This CDR3 is CASSLNPYEQYF. In DNA form, the CDR3 reads TGTGCCAGCAGCTTAAATCCCTACGAGCAGTACTTC.